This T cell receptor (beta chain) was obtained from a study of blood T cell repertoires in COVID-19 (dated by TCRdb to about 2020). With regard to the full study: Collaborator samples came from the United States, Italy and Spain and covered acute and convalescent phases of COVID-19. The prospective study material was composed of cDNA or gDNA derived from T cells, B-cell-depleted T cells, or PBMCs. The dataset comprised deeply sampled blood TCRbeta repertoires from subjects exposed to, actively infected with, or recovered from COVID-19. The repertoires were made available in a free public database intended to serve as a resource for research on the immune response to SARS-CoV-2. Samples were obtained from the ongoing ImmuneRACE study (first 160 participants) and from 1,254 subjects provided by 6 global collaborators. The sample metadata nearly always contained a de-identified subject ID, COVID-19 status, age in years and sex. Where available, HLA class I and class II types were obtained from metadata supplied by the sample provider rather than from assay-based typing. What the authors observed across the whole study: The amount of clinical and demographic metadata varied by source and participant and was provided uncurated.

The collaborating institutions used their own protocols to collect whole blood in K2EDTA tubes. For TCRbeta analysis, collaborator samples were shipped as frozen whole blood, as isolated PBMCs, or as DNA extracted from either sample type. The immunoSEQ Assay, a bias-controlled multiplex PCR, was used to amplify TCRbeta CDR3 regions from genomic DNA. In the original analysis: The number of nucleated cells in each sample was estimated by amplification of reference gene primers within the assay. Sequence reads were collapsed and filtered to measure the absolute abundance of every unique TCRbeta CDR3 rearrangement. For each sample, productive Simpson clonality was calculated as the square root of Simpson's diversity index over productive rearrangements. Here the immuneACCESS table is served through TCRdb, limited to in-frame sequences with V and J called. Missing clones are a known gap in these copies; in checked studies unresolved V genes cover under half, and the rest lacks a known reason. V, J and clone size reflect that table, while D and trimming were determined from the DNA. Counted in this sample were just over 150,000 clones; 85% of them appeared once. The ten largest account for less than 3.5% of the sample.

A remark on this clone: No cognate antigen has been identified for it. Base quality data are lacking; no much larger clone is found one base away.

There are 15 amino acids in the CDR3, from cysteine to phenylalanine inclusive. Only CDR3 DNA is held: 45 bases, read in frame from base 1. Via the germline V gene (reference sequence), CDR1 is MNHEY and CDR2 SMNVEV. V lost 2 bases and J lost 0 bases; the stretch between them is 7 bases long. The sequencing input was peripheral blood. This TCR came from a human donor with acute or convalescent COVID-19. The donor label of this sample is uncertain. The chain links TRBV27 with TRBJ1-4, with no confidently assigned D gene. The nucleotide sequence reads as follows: TGTGCCAGCAGTTTAACGAGGGCAACTAATGAAAAACTGTTTTTT. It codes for CASSLTRATNEKLFF.